The rows below give T cell receptor beta chains drawn from one sample of a study of blood T cell repertoires in COVID-19. Clones were sequenced by immunoSEQ multiplex PCR, and TCRdb holds only the in-frame ones, with some missing. The sample has about 440,000 clones; 70% to 90% are singletons. The specimen was PBMCs or T cells enriched from blood (not recorded which). These receptors all stem from a young woman with acute COVID-19. Each CDR3 is given with its conserved first and last residue. A D gene is named only where the DNA matches it firmly.

D,length,J,V,CDR3
TRBD1,12,TRBJ1-2,TRBV7-2,CASSPGTGGYTF
-,13,TRBJ1-4,TRBV6-5,CASGRSANEKLFF
-,12,TRBJ2-7,TRBV7-9,CASSPTGYEQYF
TRBD1,14,TRBJ1-2,TRBV6-5,CASAGTVWDYGYTF
-,14,TRBJ1-4,TRBV21-1,CASSKVGAGEKLFF
TRBD1,14,TRBJ2-7,TRBV6-4,CASTERQGENEQYF
-,11,TRBJ1-1,TRBV12-3/TRBV12-4,CASKQNTEAFF
TRBD1,14,TRBJ1-2,TRBV7-3,CASSPRPTGNGYTF
-,16,TRBJ1-1,TRBV21-1,CASSKGGPGVNTEAFF
-,15,TRBJ2-1,TRBV7-6,CASSLQGRGNVEQFF
-,13,TRBJ1-4,TRBV27,CASSPWAGEKLFF
TRBD2,15,TRBJ2-1,TRBV2,CASSEIGTSSYEQFF
-,15,TRBJ2-7,TRBV30,CAWSVRLPSSYEQYF
-,15,TRBJ1-3,TRBV7-9,CASSLTGSFGNTIYF
TRBD2,16,TRBJ2-1,TRBV19,CASSIETSGVYNEQFF
TRBD2,17,TRBJ2-1,TRBV27,CASSSYQLAGEGYEQFF
TRBD1,13,TRBJ2-7,TRBV30,CAWNMIQGREQYF
TRBD1,16,TRBJ1-2,TRBV7-9,CASSLSGTGAHYGYTF
-,15,TRBJ1-5,TRBV5-1,CASSVSGVSNQPQHF
TRBD2,17,TRBJ2-1,TRBV7-2,CASSLAPTSGSVNEQFF
-,16,TRBJ1-1,TRBV19,CASSIKQAAAGTEAFF
TRBD1,15,TRBJ1-4,TRBV6-5,CASRKRQGVGEKLFF
-,15,TRBJ2-5,TRBV7-2,CASSLVRGQQETQYF
-,13,TRBJ2-7,TRBV13,CASSSGTPYEQYF
TRBD2,16,TRBJ2-3,TRBV18,CASSAVSGGATDTQYF
TRBD1,13,TRBJ2-1,TRBV5-6,CASSSRRQGVQFF
-,13,TRBJ2-7,TRBV14,CASSQATPYEQYF
TRBD1,16,TRBJ1-6,TRBV9,CASSVVGGQGDSPLHF
TRBD1,14,TRBJ1-1,TRBV19,CASRGQGLYTEAFF